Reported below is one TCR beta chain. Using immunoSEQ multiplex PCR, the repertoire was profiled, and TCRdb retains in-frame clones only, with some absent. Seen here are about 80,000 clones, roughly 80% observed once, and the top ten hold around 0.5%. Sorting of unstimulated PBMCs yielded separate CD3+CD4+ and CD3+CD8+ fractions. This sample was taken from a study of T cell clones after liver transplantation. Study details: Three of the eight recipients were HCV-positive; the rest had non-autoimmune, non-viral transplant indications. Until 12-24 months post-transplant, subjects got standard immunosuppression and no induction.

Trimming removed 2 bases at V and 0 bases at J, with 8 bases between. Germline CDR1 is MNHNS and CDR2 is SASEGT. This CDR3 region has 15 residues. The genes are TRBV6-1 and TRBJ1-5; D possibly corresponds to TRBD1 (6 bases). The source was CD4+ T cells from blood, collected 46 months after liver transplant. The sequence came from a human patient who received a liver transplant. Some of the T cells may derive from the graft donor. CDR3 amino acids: CASSERGDSNQPQHF. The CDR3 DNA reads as TGTGCCAGCAGTGAAAGGGGGGATAGCAATCAGCCCCAGCATTTT.